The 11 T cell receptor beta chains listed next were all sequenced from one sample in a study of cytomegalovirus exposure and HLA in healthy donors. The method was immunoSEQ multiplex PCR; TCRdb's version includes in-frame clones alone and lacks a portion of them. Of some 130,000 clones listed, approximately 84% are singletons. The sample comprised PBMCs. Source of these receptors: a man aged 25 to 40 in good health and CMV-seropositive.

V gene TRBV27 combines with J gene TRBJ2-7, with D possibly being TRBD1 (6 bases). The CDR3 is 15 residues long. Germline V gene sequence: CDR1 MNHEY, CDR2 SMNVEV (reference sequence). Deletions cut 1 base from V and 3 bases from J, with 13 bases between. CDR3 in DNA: TGTGCCAGCAGTTTATACCCCGGACAGATCTACGAGCAGTACTTC. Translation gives CASSLYPGQIYEQYF.

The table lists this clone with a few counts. DNA for the CDR3: TGTGCCAGCAGTCTCTCCGGGACAGGGGAATATGGCTACACCTTC. This sequence encodes CASSLSGTGEYGYTF. V gene TRBV6-1 combines with J gene TRBJ1-2; 10 bases are a match to TRBD1. The length of the CDR3 is 15 residues. Germline CDR1 reads MNHNS; CDR2 reads SASEGT. V lost 5 bases, J lost 5 bases, and 8 bases stayed unmatched.

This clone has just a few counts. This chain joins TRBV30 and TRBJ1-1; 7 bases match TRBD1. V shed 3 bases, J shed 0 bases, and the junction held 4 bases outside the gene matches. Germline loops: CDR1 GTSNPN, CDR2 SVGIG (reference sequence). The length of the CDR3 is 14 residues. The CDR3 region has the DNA TGTGCCTGGAGCAGGGACAGACTGAACACTGAAGCTTTCTTT. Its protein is CAWSRDRLNTEAFF.

The CDR3 bases are TGCAGCGTTGAAGAAGCCGGGTATGGCTACACCTTC. The encoded protein is CSVEEAGYGYTF. The chain carries TRBV29-1 and TRBJ1-2; D gene ambiguous. V lost 0 bases and J lost 5, with 7 bases in between. Germline assignment: CDR1 SQVTM and CDR2 ANQGSEA. The CDR3 spans 12 residues.

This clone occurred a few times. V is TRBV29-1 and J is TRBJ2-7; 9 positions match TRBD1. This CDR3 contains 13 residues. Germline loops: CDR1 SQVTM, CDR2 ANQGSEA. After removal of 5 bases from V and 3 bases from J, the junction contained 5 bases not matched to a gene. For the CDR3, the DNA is TGCAGCGTTCGACCGGGACAGGGCTACGAGCAGTACTTC. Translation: CSVRPGQGYEQYF.

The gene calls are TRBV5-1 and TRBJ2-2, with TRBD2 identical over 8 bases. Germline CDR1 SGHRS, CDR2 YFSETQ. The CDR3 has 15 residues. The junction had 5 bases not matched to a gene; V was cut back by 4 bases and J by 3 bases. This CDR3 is CASSPGLDHTGELFF. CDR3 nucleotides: TGCGCCAGCAGCCCGGGACTAGACCACACCGGGGAGCTGTTTTTT.

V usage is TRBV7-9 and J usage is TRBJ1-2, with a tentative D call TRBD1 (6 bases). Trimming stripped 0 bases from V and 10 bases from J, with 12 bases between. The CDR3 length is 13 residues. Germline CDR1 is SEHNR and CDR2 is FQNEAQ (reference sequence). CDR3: CASSLASGHPYTF. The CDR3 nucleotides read TGTGCCAGCAGCTTAGCGTCGGGACATCCCTACACCTTC.

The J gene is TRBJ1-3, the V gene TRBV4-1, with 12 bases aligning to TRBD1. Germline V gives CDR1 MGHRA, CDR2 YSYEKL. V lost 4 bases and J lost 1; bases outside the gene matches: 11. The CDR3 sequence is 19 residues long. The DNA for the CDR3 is TGCGCCAGCAGCCCCCGGGGGACAGGGGGCCTCCAGTCTGGAAACACCATATATTTT. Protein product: CASSPRGTGGLQSGNTIYF.

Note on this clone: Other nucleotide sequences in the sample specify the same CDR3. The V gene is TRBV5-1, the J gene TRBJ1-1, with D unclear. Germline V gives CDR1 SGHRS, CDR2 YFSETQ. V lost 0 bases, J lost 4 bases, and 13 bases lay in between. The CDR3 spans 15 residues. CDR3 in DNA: TGCGCCAGCAGCTTGGCCAGTGGCGGCGGCACTGAAGCTTTCTTT. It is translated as CASSLASGGGTEAFF.

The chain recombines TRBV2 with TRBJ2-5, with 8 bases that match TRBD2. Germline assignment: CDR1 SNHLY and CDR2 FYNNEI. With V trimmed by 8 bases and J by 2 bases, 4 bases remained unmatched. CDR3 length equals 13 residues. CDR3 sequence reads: CASPAGEQETQYF. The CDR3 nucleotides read TGTGCCAGCCCAGCGGGGGAACAAGAGACCCAGTACTTC.

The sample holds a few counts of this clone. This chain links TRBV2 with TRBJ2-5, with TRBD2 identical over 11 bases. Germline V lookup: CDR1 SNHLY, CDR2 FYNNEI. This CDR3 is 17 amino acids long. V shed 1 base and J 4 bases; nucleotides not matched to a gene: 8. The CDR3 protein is CASSEENLGTSGETQYF. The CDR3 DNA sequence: TGTGCCAGCAGTGAAGAGAATTTAGGGACTAGCGGAGAGACCCAGTACTTC.